One TCR beta chain is described in this entry. It lacks a known antigen. No qualities accompany the bases; no much larger clone lies one base away. The CDR3 regions of human TCRbeta chains were subjected to immunosequencing. The original methods were these. TCRs in the repertoires were compared against a reference library of SARS-CoV-2-specific TCRs that had been generated with the MIRA antigen-specificity platform. Breadth was defined as the fraction of unique TCRs that were SARS-CoV-2-associated. Depth was defined as the fraction of total T cells that were SARS-CoV-2-associated. Using the MIRA data, every spike-specific TCR was mapped to the spike region that the TCR reacted to and assigned to either a CD4 or a CD8 class. Log10-transformed breadth and depth values were compared by one-way ANOVA with Sidak's multiple comparisons tests. TCRdb carries this immuneACCESS record with in-frame sequences only. Its versions omit some clonotypes, under half of them owing to an unresolved V gene in the studies checked, with the rest unexplained. Clonal size and the V and J genes are those of that table, whereas D and trimming came from the DNA. The sample table holds about 130,000 clones, of which roughly 89% were seen once. The ten largest clones add up to under 2.5% of the sample.

The label giving this sample's time point can be read as: baseline before first vaccination. Samples from vaccinated people were obtained from the UK trials COV001 and COV002, which included a single-blind randomized controlled phase 2/3 trial of AZD1222 (ChAdOx1 nCoV-19) in healthy adults. Trial participant PBMC samples were collected at day 0 and day 28 after the second dose for TCRbeta chain sequencing. Trimming leaves V shorter by 5 bases and J shorter by 9 bases, with the junction holding 9 bases beyond the gene matches. Via the germline V gene, CDR1 is MDHEN and CDR2 SYDVKM. The CDR3, from cysteine to phenylalanine, totals 13 residues. Of the read, only the CDR3 DNA is kept; its 39 bases are in frame from base 1. The entry originates in a study of T cell responses to AZD1222 COVID-19 vaccine (dated by TCRdb to the early 2020s). Regarding the research as a whole: AZD1222 recipients whose second dose came at about 4 weeks and those whose second dose came at about 12 weeks were combined into one group, since spike-specific TCR depth and breadth did not differ between the two schedules. Trial participants were enrolled by age into subgroups of 18-55, 56-69 and 70-plus years, and roughly 160, 29 and 62 TCR-sequenced participants, respectively, were included in these subgroups. TCR sequencing covered 230 to 250 trial participants: roughly 200 given two doses of AZD1222 and 26 given two doses of MenACWY control vaccine.

Overall study outcomes, separate from this receptor: In the small 56-69-year group, the increase in depth fell short of significance, most likely because of low power. After two AZD1222 doses, spike-specific TCR breadth and depth were significantly higher than at day 0 and than in MenACWY recipients. Reportedly, close to half of the unique spike-specific TCRs recognized epitopes lying outside the regions that are mutated in the B.1.351 and B.1.1.7 variants. Conclusions about previously exposed vaccinees were limited because only six AZD1222 recipients were SARS-CoV-2 seropositive at baseline. Most participants were white British and females outnumbered males, and the authors suggested that clonal diversity may have been underestimated. Because no day 14 peak-response samples were available, the repertoires could be characterized only after the peak T cell response. The whole spike protein was spanned by vaccine-associated CD4 TCRs, and dominant responses were seen in regions 160-218 and 743-854.

The receptor chain draws on TRBV28 and TRBJ1-1, with 7 junctional bases fitting TRBD1. The source material was peripheral blood, sampled on day 0 of AZD1222 vaccination. This sequence originates from an adult in good health. The sequenced DNA is TGTGCCAGCAGTCTACCCGTGAGGGGGCAAGCTTTCTTT. Translated, this gives CASSLPVRGQAFF.